Included here is one T cell receptor (beta chain) sequence, with context. The data were obtained in a study of blood T cells in healthy people across ages. Trimming stripped 10 bases from V and 6 bases from J, with 19 bases between. This CDR3 has 14 amino acids. Primed by a sample-barcoded 5' primer and a J-beta primer mix, a second PCR proceeded for about 7 to 11 cycles. Using its own MiXCR run on the 5' RACE reads, TCRdb lists one record per CDR3 protein. The profile shows approximately 1.5 million distinct CDR3 sequences, approximately 43% of them singletons. The V call is TRBV12-3 or TRBV12-4, the J call TRBJ1-3, with TRBD1 as a possible D gene (6 bases). Material: blood. The receptor was isolated from a woman younger than 35 in good health. In DNA, the CDR3 is TGTGCCACCGCCTGGAGGACAGTTGAAAACACCATATATTTT. As protein: CATAWRTVENTIYF.